This T cell receptor beta chain was found in a study of CD8 T cells in Susac syndrome. This clonotype was observed a few times. At one end, the junction sequence differs from germline, possibly due to a read error. The authors carried out high-throughput sequencing of TCR beta. They applied it to CD8+ and CD4+ T cells obtained from blood. A quantity of roughly 0.5 to 1 ug RNA underwent reverse transcription using random hexamers. Amplification of the TCR beta CDR3 was carried out by immunoSEQ multiplex PCR, which spanned a total of 54 Vbeta and 13 Jbeta segments. TCRdb redid the calling of the immunoSEQ multiplex PCR reads with MiXCR, one entry per CDR3 protein. The sample holds around 95,000 distinct CDR3 sequences, 95% seen once. The germline CDR1 and CDR2 sequences are SGHRS and YFSETQ. This CDR3 spans 11 amino acids.

Material: CD8+ T cells from PBMCs. V is TRBV5-1 and J is TRBJ2-7; unclear D gene. The clonotype was recovered from a human donor with Susac syndrome. CDR3 region: CASSPGYEQYF. DNA of the CDR3: TGTGCCAGCTCACCCGGGTACGAGCAGTACTTC.